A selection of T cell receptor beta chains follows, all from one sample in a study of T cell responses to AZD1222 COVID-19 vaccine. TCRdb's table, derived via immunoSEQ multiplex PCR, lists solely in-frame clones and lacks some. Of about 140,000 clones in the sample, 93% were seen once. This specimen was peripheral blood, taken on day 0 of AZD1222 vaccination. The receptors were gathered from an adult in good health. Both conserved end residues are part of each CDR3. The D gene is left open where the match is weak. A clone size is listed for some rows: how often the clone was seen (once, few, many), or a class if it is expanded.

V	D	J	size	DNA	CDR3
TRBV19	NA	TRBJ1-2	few	TGTGCCAGTAGTAGGAAGGGCTTAGCTAACTATGGCTACACCTTC	CASSRKGLANYGYTF
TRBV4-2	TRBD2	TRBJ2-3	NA	TGTGCCAGCAGCCCTGGACTAGCGGGAGGGAGCGGCACAGATACGCAGTATTTT	CASSPGLAGGSGTDTQYF
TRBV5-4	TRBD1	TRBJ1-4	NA	TGTGCCAGCAGCCTGGGTGGGGACAGTAATGAAAAACTGTTTTTT	CASSLGGDSNEKLFF
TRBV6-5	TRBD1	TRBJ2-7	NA	TGTGCCAGCAGTTACTCAAACAGGGGTCGAGAGCAGTACTTC	CASSYSNRGREQYF
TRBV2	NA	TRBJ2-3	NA	TGTGCCAGCACCAGAGTCCTCCGGAGCACAGATACGCAGTATTTT	CASTRVLRSTDTQYF
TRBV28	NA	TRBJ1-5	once	TGTGCCAGCAGTTTAAGGAGGGGTGGCAATCAGCCCCAGCATTTT	CASSLRRGGNQPQHF
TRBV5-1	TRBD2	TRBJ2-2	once	TGCGCCAGCAGTTTGAGGACTAGCGGAGGCACCGGGGAGCTGTTTTTT	CASSLRTSGGTGELFF
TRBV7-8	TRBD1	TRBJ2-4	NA	TGTGCCAGCAGCTTATTCAAACCGGGACAGCTTAGGGCCAAAAACATTCAGTACTTC	CASSLFKPGQLRAKNIQYF
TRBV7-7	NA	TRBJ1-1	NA	TGTGCTAGCAGCTTGAGGGATGACACTGAAGCTTTCTTT	CASSLRDDTEAFF
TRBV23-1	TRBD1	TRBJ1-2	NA	TGCGCCAGCAGTCAACGACCACAAGGGGGCAGGAACTATGGCTACACCTTC	CASSQRPQGGRNYGYTF
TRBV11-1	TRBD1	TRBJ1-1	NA	TGTGCCAGCAGCTTTAACAGGGGGAGCGCCACTGAAGCTTTCTTT	CASSFNRGSATEAFF
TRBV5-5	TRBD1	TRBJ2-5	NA	TGTGCCAGCAGCTTGGTCGGACAGGGGGCAGGTGCCCAGTACTTC	CASSLVGQGAGAQYF
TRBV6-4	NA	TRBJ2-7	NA	TGTGCCAGCCCGTCGGGGGACCGGGACAGCTCCTACGAGCAGTACTTC	CASPSGDRDSSYEQYF
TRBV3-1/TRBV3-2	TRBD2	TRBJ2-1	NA	TGTGCCAGCAGCCAAGACCAAGAGTCGGGACTAGCGGGCGATGAGCAGTTCTTC	CASSQDQESGLAGDEQFF
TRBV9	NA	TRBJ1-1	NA	TGTGCCAGCAGCGTAGCTGGGGGGCGAAGTACTGAAGCTTTCTTT	CASSVAGGRSTEAFF
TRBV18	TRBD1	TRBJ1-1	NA	TGTGCCAGCTCACCGGGACAGTTCACTGAAGCTTTCTTT	CASSPGQFTEAFF
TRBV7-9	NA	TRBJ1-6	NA	TGTGCCAGCAGCCACCGGTCCACGGGGAATTCACCCCTCCACTTT	CASSHRSTGNSPLHF
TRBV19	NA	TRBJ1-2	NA	TGTGCCAGTAGTATGGGATCCGGGGAGAGCTATGGCTACACCTTC	CASSMGSGESYGYTF
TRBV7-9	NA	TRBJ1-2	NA	TGTGCCAGCAGCCCACTAATCCGGGAAGGCTATGGCTACACCTTC	CASSPLIREGYGYTF
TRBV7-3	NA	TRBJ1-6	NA	TGTGCCAGCAGCTTAGACATCTATTCACCCCTCCACTTT	CASSLDIYSPLHF
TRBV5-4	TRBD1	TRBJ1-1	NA	TGTGCCAGCACCACAGGGGCGGGGGGAGCTTTCTTT	CASTTGAGGAFF
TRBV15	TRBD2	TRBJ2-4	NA	TGTGCCACCACTATTCCGGGACTAGCGGGAGACAGTACGTACATTCAGTACTTC	CATTIPGLAGDSTYIQYF
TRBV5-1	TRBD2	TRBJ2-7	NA	TGCGCCAGCAGCTTAGGTCTAGCGGGGAGTTACGAGCAGTACTTC	CASSLGLAGSYEQYF
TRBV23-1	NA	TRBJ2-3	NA	TGCGCCAGCAGTCACCATGGGGGCGTTCGGGCAGATACGCAGTATTTT	CASSHHGGVRADTQYF
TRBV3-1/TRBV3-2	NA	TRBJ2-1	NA	TGTGCCAGCAGCTCCTCAGGGACCCGGGCCCACAATGAGCAGTTCTTC	CASSSSGTRAHNEQFF
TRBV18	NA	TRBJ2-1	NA	TGTGCCAGCTCACGTGAACGGGCCCCTTCGGGGAATGAGCAGTTCTTC	CASSRERAPSGNEQFF
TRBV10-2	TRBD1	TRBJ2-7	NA	TGCGCCAGCAGGAAAAACAGGGGGAGGACCTACGAGCAGTACTTC	CASRKNRGRTYEQYF
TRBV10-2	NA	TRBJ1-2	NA	TGCGCCAGCACCGAGCACTGGAAGGGTTATGGCTACACCTTC	CASTEHWKGYGYTF
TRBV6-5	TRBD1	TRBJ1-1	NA	TGTGCCAGCGGGGGACAGGGTGGCACTGAAGCTTTCTTT	CASGGQGGTEAFF
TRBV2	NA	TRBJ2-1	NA	TGTGCCAGCAGTATACAGGGCTTTGAGCAGTTCTTC	CASSIQGFEQFF
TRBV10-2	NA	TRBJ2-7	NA	TGCGCCAGCAGTGGGCCCCAACGGCTCTCCTACGAGCAGTACTTC	CASSGPQRLSYEQYF
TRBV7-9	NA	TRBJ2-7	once	TGTGCCAGCAGCCTTAGGGGTTTCGAGCAGTACTTC	CASSLRGFEQYF
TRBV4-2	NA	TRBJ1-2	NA	TGTGCCAGCAGCCAGCACCCACCCAGTGGTTCCAACTATGGCTACACCTTC	CASSQHPPSGSNYGYTF
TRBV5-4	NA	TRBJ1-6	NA	TGTGCCAGCAGCTTGAAGTCTGGGTCTAATTCACCCCTCCACTTT	CASSLKSGSNSPLHF
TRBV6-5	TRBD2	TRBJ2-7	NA	TGTGCCAGCAGTTACTTCCTTGCGGGAGAAGATGGAGAGCAGTACTTC	CASSYFLAGEDGEQYF
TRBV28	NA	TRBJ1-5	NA	TGTGCCAGCAGGCACACCGGAGACAGCAATCAGCCCCAGCATTTT	CASRHTGDSNQPQHF
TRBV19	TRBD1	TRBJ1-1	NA	TGTGCCAGTAGTCTCTCGCAGGGGGCGGGCACTGAAGCTTTCTTT	CASSLSQGAGTEAFF
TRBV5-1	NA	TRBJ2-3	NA	TGCGCCAGCAGCTCCGGGTCAGCCGCAGATACGCAGTATTTT	CASSSGSAADTQYF
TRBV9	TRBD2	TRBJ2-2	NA	TGTGCCAGCAGCGTAGCGGGAGGCGGTGGAACCGGGGAGCTGTTTTTT	CASSVAGGGGTGELFF
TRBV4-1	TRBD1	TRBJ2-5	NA	TGCGCCAGCAGCCGGACACGGGAACAGGGGGAGACCCAGTACTTC	CASSRTREQGETQYF
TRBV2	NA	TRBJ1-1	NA	TGTGCCAGCAGTGACACAGCGGGCGAAACTGAAGCTTTCTTT	CASSDTAGETEAFF
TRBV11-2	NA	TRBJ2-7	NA	TGTGCCAGCAGCCCCTCAACAGCCACCTACGAGCAGTACTTC	CASSPSTATYEQYF
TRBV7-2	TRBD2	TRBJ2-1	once	TGTGCCAGCAGCTTAGTTGGCGGGAGGGCCTCCTACAATGAGCAGTTCTTC	CASSLVGGRASYNEQFF
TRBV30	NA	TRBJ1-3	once	TGTGCCTGGAGACCCGCAGCTCGAAACACCATATATTTT	CAWRPAARNTIYF